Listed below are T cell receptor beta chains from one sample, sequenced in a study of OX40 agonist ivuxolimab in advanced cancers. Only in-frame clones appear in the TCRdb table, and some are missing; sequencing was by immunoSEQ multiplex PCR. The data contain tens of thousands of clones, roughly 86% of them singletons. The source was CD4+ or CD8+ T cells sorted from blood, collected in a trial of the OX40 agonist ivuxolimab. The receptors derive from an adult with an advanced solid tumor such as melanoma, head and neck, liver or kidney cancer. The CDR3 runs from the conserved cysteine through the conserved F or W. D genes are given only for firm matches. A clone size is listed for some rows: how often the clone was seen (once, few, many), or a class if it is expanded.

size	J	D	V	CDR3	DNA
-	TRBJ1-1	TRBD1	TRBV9	CASSGTGEDTEAFF	TGTGCCAGCAGCGGGACAGGGGAGGACACTGAAGCTTTCTTT
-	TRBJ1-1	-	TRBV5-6	CASSLVEDRGGAFF	TGTGCCAGCAGCTTGGTGGAGGACCGCGGGGGAGCTTTCTTT
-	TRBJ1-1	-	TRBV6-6	CASSWTENTEAFF	TGTGCCAGCAGTTGGACGGAGAACACTGAAGCTTTCTTT
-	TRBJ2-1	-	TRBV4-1	CASSQDPQGMGEQFF	TGCGCCAGCAGCCAAGATCCCCAGGGAATGGGTGAGCAGTTCTTC
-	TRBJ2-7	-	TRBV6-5	CASSWKDEQYF	TGTGCCAGCAGTTGGAAGGACGAGCAGTACTTC
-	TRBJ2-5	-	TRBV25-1	CASSEGSDGRGETQYF	TGTGCCAGCAGTGAAGGGTCGGACGGTAGAGGAGAGACCCAGTACTTC
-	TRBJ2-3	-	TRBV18	CASSPGGGSTDTQYF	TGTGCCAGCTCACCAGGAGGGGGTAGCACAGATACGCAGTATTTT
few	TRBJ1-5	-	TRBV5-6	CASSLGEENQPQHF	TGTGCCAGCAGCTTGGGCGAGGAGAATCAGCCCCAGCATTTT
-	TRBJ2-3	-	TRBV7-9	CASSPPGVSTDTQYF	TGTGCCAGCAGCCCTCCCGGGGTTAGCACAGATACGCAGTATTTT
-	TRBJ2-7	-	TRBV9	CASSVGSWEWDNSYEQYF	TGTGCCAGCAGCGTAGGTAGTTGGGAGTGGGACAACTCCTACGAGCAGTACTTC
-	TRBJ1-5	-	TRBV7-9	CASSLGINQPQHF	TGTGCCAGCAGCTTAGGTATCAATCAGCCCCAGCATTTT
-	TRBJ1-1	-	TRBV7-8	CASSAGHPNTEAFF	TGTGCCAGCAGCGCGGGACACCCAAACACTGAAGCTTTCTTT
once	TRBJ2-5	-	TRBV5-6	CASSFVQETQYF	TGTGCCAGCAGCTTCGTCCAAGAGACCCAGTACTTC
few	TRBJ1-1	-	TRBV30	CAWKLTRDANTEAFF	TGTGCCTGGAAGTTAACCAGGGATGCCAACACTGAAGCTTTCTTT
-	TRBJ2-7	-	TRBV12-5	CASGFVRGVYEQYF	TGTGCTAGTGGTTTCGTTCGGGGAGTATACGAGCAGTACTTC
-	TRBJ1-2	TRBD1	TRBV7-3	CASSPDNRGTTYGYTF	TGTGCCAGCAGCCCAGACAACAGGGGAACCACCTATGGCTACACCTTC
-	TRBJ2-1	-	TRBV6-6	CASSYGSSYNEQFF	TGTGCCAGCAGTTACGGGAGCTCCTACAATGAGCAGTTCTTC
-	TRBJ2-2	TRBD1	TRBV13	CASSLHRDRETGELFF	TGTGCCAGCAGCCTCCACCGGGACAGGGAAACCGGGGAGCTGTTTTTT
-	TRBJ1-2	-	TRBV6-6	CASSYAGTYGYTF	TGTGCCAGCAGTTATGCCGGGACTTATGGCTACACCTTC
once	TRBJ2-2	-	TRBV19	CASSTDTGELFF	TGTGCCAGTAGTACGGACACCGGGGAGCTGTTTTTT
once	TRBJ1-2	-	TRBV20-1	CSAPNHYTF	TGCAGTGCCCCTAACCACTACACCTTC
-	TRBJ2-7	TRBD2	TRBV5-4	CASSLALSGGPLWEQYF	TGTGCCAGCAGCTTGGCCCTAAGCGGGGGGCCCCTGTGGGAGCAGTACTTC
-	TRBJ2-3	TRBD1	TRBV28	CASSQTGGSTDTQYF	TGTGCCAGCAGCCAGACAGGGGGCAGTACAGATACGCAGTATTTT
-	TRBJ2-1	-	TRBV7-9	CASSPRGGVVDEQFF	TGTGCCAGCAGCCCCCGCGGAGGGGTGGTCGATGAGCAGTTCTTC
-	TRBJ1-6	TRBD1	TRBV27	CASSLTGGGGSLHF	TGTGCCAGCAGTTTGACAGGGGGAGGAGGGTCCCTCCACTTT
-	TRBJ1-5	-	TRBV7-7	CASSLALGQPQHF	TGTGCCAGCAGCCTAGCGCTCGGACAGCCCCAGCATTTT
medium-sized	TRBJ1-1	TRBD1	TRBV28	CAAGPGTGGTEAFF	TGTGCCGCGGGGCCCGGGACAGGAGGAACTGAAGCTTTCTTT
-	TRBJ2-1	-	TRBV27	CASRGGPAHNEQFF	TGTGCCAGCAGGGGGGGCCCGGCCCACAATGAGCAGTTCTTC
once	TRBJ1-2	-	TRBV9	CASSVSARQLNYGYTF	TGTGCCAGCAGCGTATCCGCCCGACAGCTTAACTATGGCTACACCTTC
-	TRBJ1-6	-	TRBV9	CASSVASGDSPLHF	TGTGCCAGCAGCGTAGCTTCGGGGGATTCACCCCTCCACTTT
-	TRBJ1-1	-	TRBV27	CASLPDLNTEAFF	TGTGCCAGCCTGCCGGATCTGAACACTGAAGCTTTCTTT
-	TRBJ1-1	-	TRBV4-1	CASSHSPEVVLNTEAFF	TGCGCCAGCAGCCATTCCCCGGAGGTGGTCCTGAACACTGAAGCTTTCTTT
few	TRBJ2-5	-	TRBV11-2	CASSLAGETQYF	TGTGCCAGCAGCTTAGCCGGGGAGACCCAGTACTTC
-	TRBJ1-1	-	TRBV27	CASSPTPVEMSEAFF	TGTGCCAGCAGTCCCACTCCCGTGGAGATGAGTGAAGCTTTCTTT
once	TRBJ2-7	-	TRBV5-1	CASSWGAGEQYF	TGCGCCAGCAGCTGGGGTGCGGGCGAGCAGTACTTC
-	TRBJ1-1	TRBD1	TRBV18	CASSPGPGQGTEAFF	TGTGCCAGCTCACCCGGACCGGGACAGGGCACTGAAGCTTTCTTT
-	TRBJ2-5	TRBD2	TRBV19	CASSSSGTSGGGETQYF	TGTGCCAGTAGTTCTTCCGGGACTAGCGGGGGGGGAGAGACCCAGTACTTC
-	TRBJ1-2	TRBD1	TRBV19	CASGDRGYGYTF	TGTGCCAGCGGGGACAGGGGCTATGGCTACACCTTC
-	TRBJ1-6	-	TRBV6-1	CASSFFPDMNSPLHF	TGTGCCAGCAGTTTCTTTCCTGATATGAATTCACCCCTCCACTTT
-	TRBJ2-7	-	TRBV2	CATLRTPEGSYEQYF	TGTGCCACCCTCCGGACTCCGGAGGGCTCCTACGAGCAGTACTTC
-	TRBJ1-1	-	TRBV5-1	CASSSIGFDGTNTEAFF	TGCGCCAGCAGCTCAATTGGTTTCGACGGAACGAACACTGAAGCTTTCTTT
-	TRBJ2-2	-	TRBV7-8	CASSVTLQELNTGELFF	TGTGCCAGCAGCGTAACACTACAGGAGTTGAACACCGGGGAGCTGTTTTTT
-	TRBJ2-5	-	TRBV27	CASSPYPEVGRETQYF	TGTGCCAGCAGTCCCTACCCGGAAGTTGGGAGGGAGACCCAGTACTTC